Shown below are 2 T cell receptor beta chains from a single sample sequenced in a study of CD8 T cells in ankylosing spondylitis. MiXCR was run by TCRdb on the 5' RACE reads, yielding one entry per CDR3 protein. This sample yields 200,000 or so distinct CDR3 sequences, of which 18% are seen a single time; around 4.5% belongs to the top ten. The specimen was blood, either unsorted or a sorted T cell fraction (not recorded which). The source is a male donor under 30 with ankylosing spondylitis or in good health (not recorded which).

This clonotype was observed many times. The chain is built from TRBV12-5 and TRBJ1-2; D gene ambiguous. The CDR3 extends over 11 amino acids. Trimming stripped 5 bases from V and 4 bases from J, with 5 bases between. Germline V gives CDR1 LGHNT, CDR2 FRNRAP. The chain's CDR3 is CASGPAYGYTF. CDR3 DNA: TGTGCTAGTGGTCCAGCCTATGGCTACACCTTC.

This clonotype was counted at least ten times. The J gene is TRBJ1-2, the V gene TRBV4-2, with D unclear. The CDR3 has 14 residues. CDR1 and CDR2 from the germline V gene are LGHNA and YNFKEQ. V lost 0 bases and J lost 8, with 13 bases in between. The chain's CDR3 is CASSQDRTIGGYTF. CDR3 nucleotides: TGTGCCAGCAGCCAAGATAGAACGATTGGGGGCTACACCTTC.